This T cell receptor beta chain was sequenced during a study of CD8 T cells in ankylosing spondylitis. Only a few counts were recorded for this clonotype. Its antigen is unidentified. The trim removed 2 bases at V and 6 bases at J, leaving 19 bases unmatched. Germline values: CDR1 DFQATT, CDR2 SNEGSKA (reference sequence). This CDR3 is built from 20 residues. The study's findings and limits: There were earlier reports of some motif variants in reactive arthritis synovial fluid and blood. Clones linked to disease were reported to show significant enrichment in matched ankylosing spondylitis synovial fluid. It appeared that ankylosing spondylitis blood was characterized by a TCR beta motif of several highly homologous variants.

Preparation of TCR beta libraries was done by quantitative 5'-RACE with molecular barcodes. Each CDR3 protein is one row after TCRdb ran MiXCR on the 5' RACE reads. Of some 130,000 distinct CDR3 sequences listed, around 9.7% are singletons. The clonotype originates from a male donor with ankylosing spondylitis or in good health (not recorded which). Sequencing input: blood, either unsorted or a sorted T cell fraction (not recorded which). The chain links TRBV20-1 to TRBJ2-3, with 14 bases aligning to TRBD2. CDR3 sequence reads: CSARSAGGTSGGGLPDTQYF. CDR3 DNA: TGCAGTGCTAGATCGGCCGGGGGGACTAGCGGGGGAGGCCTGCCGGATACGCAGTATTTT.